This T cell receptor beta chain was captured in a study of metastatic and nonmetastatic thyroid tumors. Study details: Across peripheral blood and tumor or nodule tissue samples taken from malignant and benign thyroid patients, the repertoires were compared with one another.

Not a single patient had been given any form of treatment at any point before undergoing thyroid surgery. Germline-derived CDR1 and CDR2 are SGHNT and YYREEE (reference sequence). The CDR3 covers 13 residues. There are a few counts of this clone. Its antigen remains unidentified. One end of the junction does not line up with germline, which may come from a read error. Other DNA sequences in the sample encode the same CDR3. In the authors' workflow: The study built a papillary thyroid cancer distant-metastasis classifier from CDR3 differences across clinicopathological groups. TCRdb re-analyzed the PCR reads using MiXCR. The V and J calls shown here were made by TCRdb, not taken from the authors' results. The sample shows roughly 20,000 clones, 34% of them seen only once. General study findings and limits: Relative to benign nodules, malignant thyroid tumors were reportedly characterized by significantly elevated TCR beta diversity in blood and tumor.

V and J are TRBV5-4 and TRBJ2-3, with TRBD1 matching over 8 bases. The source of this sequence is a female donor with papillary thyroid cancer or a benign thyroid nodule (not recorded which). Some clones in this sample may be carry-over from other donors' samples. The sequenced material came from tumor tissue. The DNA of the CDR3 is TGTGCCAGCAGCTCCAAGACAGGGGATACACAGTATTTT. This encodes CASSSKTGDTQYF.